This T cell receptor beta chain was obtained from a study of OX40 agonist ivuxolimab in advanced cancers. Study-wide background: While on treatment, patients had intravenous ivuxolimab at 0.01 to 10 mg/kg every 2 weeks.

Assay: immunoSEQ multiplex PCR; the TCRdb copy retains only in-frame clones and omits some. The profile shows about 83,000 clones, around 80% of them singletons. This CDR3 spans 15 amino acids. Germline values: CDR1 MDHEN, CDR2 SYDVKM. J gave up 7 bases and V 4 bases, and 9 bases lay outside the gene matches. This clone has a handful of counts. Patients were ruled out by autoimmune disease history or systemic immunosuppression. The TCR comes from an adult with an advanced solid tumor such as melanoma, head and neck, liver or kidney cancer. This rearrangement joins TRBV28 to TRBJ2-1, with 8 bases that match TRBD2. The specimen comprised CD4+ or CD8+ T cells sorted from blood, sampled in a trial of the OX40 agonist ivuxolimab. The CDR3: CASSSLTGGRNEQFF. In DNA form, the CDR3 reads TGTGCCAGCAGTTCCCTTACGGGGGGGAGAAATGAGCAGTTCTTC.